These 27 T cell receptor beta chains came from one sample sequenced in a study of control samples from healthy donors and cancer patients. Generated by immunoSEQ multiplex PCR, the TCRdb table keeps only in-frame clones and is missing some. The sample includes 77,000 or so clones, 90% to 95% of them seen just once. Sequenced material: blood. The receptor source for this set is a young man in good health.

The chain has TRBV5-5 and TRBJ1-2; D is uncertain. V was pared by 4 bases and J by 7 bases, with 11 bases between. Per the germline V gene, CDR1 is SGHKS and CDR2 is YYEKEE (reference sequence). CDR3 length equals 12 residues. The CDR3 region is CASSGRWAGYTF. The CDR3 DNA is TGTGCCAGCAGCGGGAGGTGGGCTGGCTACACCTTC.

The V gene is TRBV7-2, the J gene TRBJ2-1, with TRBD1 matching 9 bases. The CDR3 has 15 residues. V was pared by 1 base and J by 4 bases, with 2 bases of the junction left unmatched. Germline V gene data show CDR1 as SGHTA and CDR2 as FQGNSA. Written as DNA, the CDR3 is TGTGCCAGCAGCTTAGAAGGGACAGGGTACAATGAGCAGTTCTTC. Encoded protein: CASSLEGTGYNEQFF. The full variable domain, rest sourced from reference TRBV7-2 and TRBJ2-1, is GAGVSQSPSNKVTEKGKDVELRCDPISGHTALYWYRQSLGQGLEFLIYFQGNSAPDKSGLPSDRFSAERTGGSVSTLTIQRTQQEDSAVYLCASSLEGTGYNEQFFGPGTRLTVL.

The genes are TRBV3-1 (or the pseudogene TRBV3-2) and TRBJ2-5; 8 positions match TRBD1. The V gene's germline CDR1 is LGHDT and CDR2 YNNKEL (reference sequence). This CDR3 contains 15 residues. J gave up 5 bases and V 5 bases, and 10 bases lay outside the gene matches. The CDR3 is CASSVDPGGGETQYF. CDR3 in DNA: TGTGCCAGCAGCGTAGATCCAGGGGGCGGGGAGACCCAGTACTTC.

The genes are TRBV5-1 and TRBJ2-3; D unclear. V was trimmed by 4 bases and J by 0 bases, leaving 12 bases between them. This CDR3 region has 15 residues. CDR1 SGHRS and CDR2 YFSETQ come from the germline V gene. In DNA form, the CDR3 reads TGCGCCAGCAGCCCGTACCACGCTAGCACAGATACGCAGTATTTT. Its protein is CASSPYHASTDTQYF.

The CDR3: CSVEETGGKNIQYF. As DNA, the CDR3 is TGCAGCGTTGAGGAGACAGGGGGCAAAAACATTCAGTACTTC. The chain couples TRBV29-1 to TRBJ2-4; TRBD1 matches 9 bases. In germline, CDR1 is SQVTM, CDR2 ANQGSEA. The CDR3 loop spans 14 amino acids. V lost 3 bases and J lost 3; bases outside the gene matches: 3.

The chain recombines TRBV7-9 with TRBJ2-3; weak D call: TRBD2 (5 bases). This CDR3 contains 14 residues. Trimming removed 3 bases from V and 0 bases from J, with 7 bases in between. Germline CDR1 reads SEHNR; CDR2 reads FQNEAQ (reference sequence). CDR3 nucleotides: TGTGCCAGCAGCTTTAGCGTTAGCACAGATACGCAGTATTTT. This translates into CASSFSVSTDTQYF.

The chain uses TRBV25-1 and TRBJ1-4, with no clear D. The CDR3 has 15 residues. V lost 0 bases, J lost 4 bases, and 9 bases lay in between. Germline CDR1 reads MGHDK; CDR2 reads SYGVNS. The CDR3 loop is CASSEYPTVNEKLFF. As DNA, the CDR3 is TGTGCCAGCAGTGAATATCCGACGGTTAATGAAAAACTGTTTTTT.

The rearrangement links TRBV6-1 to TRBJ1-1; possibly TRBD1 for D (5 bases). This CDR3 comprises 18 residues. Germline assignment: CDR1 MNHNS and CDR2 SASEGT. V lost 3 bases and J lost 1, with 21 bases in between. DNA for the CDR3: TGTGCCAGCAGTGATGGGCCTTCCTGGGGGACTCGGAACACTGAAGCTTTCTTT. Translation: CASSDGPSWGTRNTEAFF.

This clone has a handful of counts. The chain recombines TRBV2 with TRBJ2-7; 7 nucleotides agree with TRBD2. Germline assignment: CDR1 SNHLY and CDR2 FYNNEI. V shed 4 bases, J shed 2 bases, and the junction held 5 bases outside the gene matches. The CDR3 consists of 14 residues. CDR3 nucleotides: TGTGCCAGCAGTGTTCGGGGGGAGACCTACGAGCAGTACTTC. It yields the protein CASSVRGETYEQYF.

This clone was recorded once. V is TRBV30 and J is TRBJ2-7; D call uncertain. The germline V and J ends were trimmed by 2 bases and 0 bases, with 17 bases remaining between them. Germline-derived CDR1 and CDR2 are GTSNPN and SVGIG (reference sequence). CDR3 length: 16 residues. CDR3 nucleotides: TGTGCCTGGAGTCCTCCGTTGGGCGGACGCTCCTACGAGCAGTACTTC. Amino acids: CAWSPPLGGRSYEQYF.

The chain is built from TRBV7-2 and TRBJ2-7; 9 bases fit TRBD1. J was trimmed by 0 bases and V by 7 bases; bases with no gene match: 7. The CDR3 is 15 residues long. Germline assignment: CDR1 SGHTA and CDR2 FQGNSA. This CDR3 reads CASKEDRGDSYEQYF. The CDR3 nucleotides are TGTGCCAGCAAGGAGGACAGGGGCGACTCCTACGAGCAGTACTTC.

The chain carries TRBV4-1 and TRBJ2-1; 10 nucleotides agree with TRBD2. The CDR3 extends over 17 amino acids. Per the germline V gene, CDR1 is MGHRA and CDR2 is YSYEKL. V lost 1 base and J lost 8; bases outside the gene matches: 11. CDR3 sequence (DNA): TGCGCCAGCAGCCAAGTTTGGGTAGCGGGAGGCAAGTATGAGCAGTTCTTC. Its protein is CASSQVWVAGGKYEQFF.

This chain uses TRBV28 with TRBJ1-3; D uncertain. The germline gives CDR1 MDHEN, CDR2 SYDVKM. V lost 2 bases and J lost 5, with 13 bases in between. This CDR3 has 15 amino acids. The CDR3 DNA reads TGTGCCAGCAGTTTAGAACCCCCGCTAAGAAACACCATATATTTT. The encoded protein is CASSLEPPLRNTIYF. Supplemented by reference TRBV28 and TRBJ1-3, the full variable domain reads DVKVTQSSRYLVKRTGEKVFLECVQDMDHENMFWYRQDPGLGLRLIYFSYDVKMKEKGDIPEGYSVSREKKERFSLILESASTNQTSMYLCASSLEPPLRNTIYFGEGSWLTVV.

The V and J genes are TRBV29-1 and TRBJ1-1, with D unresolved. CDR3 size: 15 residues. With 3 bases removed from V and 4 bases from J, the gap between germline ends came to 18 bases. Germline assignment: CDR1 SQVTM and CDR2 ANQGSEA. The CDR3 reads CSVDSRAKSSTEAFF. The CDR3, as DNA: TGCAGCGTTGATAGTAGGGCGAAGTCCTCCACTGAAGCTTTCTTT.

The J gene is TRBJ2-7, the V gene TRBV19; 7 positions match TRBD1. The CDR3 spans 15 residues. V was clipped by 6 bases and J by 0 bases; unmatched bases: 8. The germline V gene encodes CDR1 LNHDA and CDR2 SQIVND (reference sequence). In DNA, the CDR3 is TGTGCCAGTAGGGACGGACAGGAATACTCCTACGAGCAGTACTTC. Translating it yields CASRDGQEYSYEQYF.

This rearrangement joins TRBV6-5 to TRBJ2-2, with D perhaps matching TRBD1 or TRBD2 (5 bases each). V was pared by 6 bases and J by 3 bases, with 14 bases between. The CDR3 spans 15 residues. In germline, CDR1 is MNHEY, CDR2 SVGAGI. For the CDR3, the DNA is TGTGCCAGCAGAAGGGACCGAGAGGACACCGGGGAGCTGTTTTTT. This encodes CASRRDREDTGELFF.

Worth noting for this clone: Other DNA sequences in this sample translate to the same CDR3. The V gene is TRBV6-2 or TRBV6-3, the J gene TRBJ2-7, with D unresolved. The V and J ends lost 6 bases and 2 bases respectively, with 11 bases between them. The CDR3 runs 13 residues. Germline loops: CDR1 MNHEY, CDR2 SVGEGT. The CDR3: CASSPTPTYEQYF. CDR3 nucleotide sequence: TGTGCCAGCAGCCCCACTCCAACCTACGAGCAGTACTTC.

The CDR3 spells CASSGPTGSGNTIYF. CDR3 sequence (DNA): TGTGCCAGCAGCGGGCCGACAGGGTCTGGAAACACCATATATTTT. V gene TRBV7-6 combines with J gene TRBJ1-3; 7 nucleotides match TRBD1. The CDR3 is 15 residues long. Per germline, CDR1 SGHVS and CDR2 FNYEAQ. V lost 5 bases, J lost 1 base, and 5 bases stayed unmatched.

This clone has more than one count but fewer than ten. The rearrangement joins TRBV20-1 to TRBJ2-6; 8 nucleotides match TRBD1. V was clipped by 3 bases and J by 4 bases; unmatched bases: 2. CDR1 DFQATT and CDR2 SNEGSKA come from the germline V gene (reference sequence). This CDR3 is 14 amino acids long. The CDR3 protein is CSASQGAGANVLTF. The CDR3 DNA follows: TGCAGTGCTAGTCAGGGGGCCGGGGCCAACGTCCTGACTTTC.

This clone was recorded only once. The chain has TRBV18 and TRBJ2-1; perhaps TRBD1 as D (6 bases). Germline V gives CDR1 KGHSH, CDR2 LQKENI. The germline V and J ends were trimmed by 2 bases and 0 bases, with 14 bases remaining between them. CDR3 size: 17 residues. CDR3 sequence: CASSPFRGSSSYNEQFF. The CDR3 coding sequence is TGTGCCAGCTCACCATTTAGGGGGTCTAGCTCCTACAATGAGCAGTTCTTC.

The rearrangement links TRBV30 to TRBJ2-5, with TRBD1 identical over 8 bases. Looked up from germline, CDR1 is GTSNPN and CDR2 is SVGIG (reference sequence). The CDR3 has 14 residues. V dropped 4 bases and J dropped 2; count of bases not matched to a gene: 6. CDR3 in amino acids: CAWIRTGMQETQYF. In nucleotides, the CDR3 is TGTGCCTGGATTAGGACAGGGATGCAAGAGACCCAGTACTTC.

The genes are TRBV4-1 and TRBJ1-5, with D perhaps matching TRBD1 (5 bases). This CDR3 region has 14 residues. Germline values: CDR1 MGHRA, CDR2 YSYEKL. Trimming took 1 base from V and 6 from J, leaving 10 bases between them. CDR3 protein: CASSQVWGSQPQHF. In DNA, the CDR3 is TGCGCCAGCAGCCAAGTATGGGGGAGTCAGCCCCAGCATTTT.

The chain employs TRBV5-1 and TRBJ1-6; the D is unclear. The germline V gene encodes CDR1 SGHRS and CDR2 YFSETQ. The V end lost 1 base, the J end lost 2 bases, and 7 bases lay between the germline ends. This CDR3 is 15 amino acids long. The CDR3, as DNA: TGCGCCAGCAGCTTGTTGGGAGCCTATAATTCACCCCTCCACTTT. This encodes CASSLLGAYNSPLHF.

J is TRBJ2-2 and V is TRBV5-1; D possibly corresponds to TRBD2 (5 bases). The CDR3 length is 17 residues. Trimming left V 6 bases short and J 0 bases short, with 18 bases between. The germline CDR1 and CDR2 sequences are SGHRS and YFSETQ. CDR3 loop: CASTPLPGDPNTGELFF. The CDR3 DNA reads TGCGCCAGCACCCCCCTCCCCGGGGATCCGAACACCGGGGAGCTGTTTTTT.

The chain couples TRBV14 to TRBJ2-7; D call uncertain. Deletions cut 1 base from V and 0 bases from J, with 13 bases between. CDR1 SGHDN and CDR2 FVKESK come from the germline V gene. This CDR3 is built from 16 residues. CDR3 bases: TGTGCCAGCAGCCAAGTTGCTTATCCAAGCTCCTACGAGCAGTACTTC. Residues: CASSQVAYPSSYEQYF.

This sequence joins TRBV7-3 and TRBJ2-3; TRBD2 agrees at 10 bases. The CDR3 has 16 amino acids. The germline V gene has CDR1 SGHTA and CDR2 FQGTGA. J gave up 2 bases and V 2 bases, and 4 bases lay outside the gene matches. The CDR3 is CASSLVAGGTTDTQYF. Here the CDR3 DNA reads TGTGCCAGCAGCTTAGTAGCGGGGGGTACCACAGATACGCAGTATTTT.

The chain combines TRBV29-1 with TRBJ1-2; D perhaps matches TRBD1 (5 bases). V was clipped by 0 bases and J by 10 bases, with 12 bases between them. The CDR3 runs 12 residues. The germline V gene has CDR1 SQVTM and CDR2 ANQGSEA. The CDR3 DNA reads as TGCAGCGTTGAAGAGGGACCCAGAGACTACACCTTC. The encoded protein is CSVEEGPRDYTF.